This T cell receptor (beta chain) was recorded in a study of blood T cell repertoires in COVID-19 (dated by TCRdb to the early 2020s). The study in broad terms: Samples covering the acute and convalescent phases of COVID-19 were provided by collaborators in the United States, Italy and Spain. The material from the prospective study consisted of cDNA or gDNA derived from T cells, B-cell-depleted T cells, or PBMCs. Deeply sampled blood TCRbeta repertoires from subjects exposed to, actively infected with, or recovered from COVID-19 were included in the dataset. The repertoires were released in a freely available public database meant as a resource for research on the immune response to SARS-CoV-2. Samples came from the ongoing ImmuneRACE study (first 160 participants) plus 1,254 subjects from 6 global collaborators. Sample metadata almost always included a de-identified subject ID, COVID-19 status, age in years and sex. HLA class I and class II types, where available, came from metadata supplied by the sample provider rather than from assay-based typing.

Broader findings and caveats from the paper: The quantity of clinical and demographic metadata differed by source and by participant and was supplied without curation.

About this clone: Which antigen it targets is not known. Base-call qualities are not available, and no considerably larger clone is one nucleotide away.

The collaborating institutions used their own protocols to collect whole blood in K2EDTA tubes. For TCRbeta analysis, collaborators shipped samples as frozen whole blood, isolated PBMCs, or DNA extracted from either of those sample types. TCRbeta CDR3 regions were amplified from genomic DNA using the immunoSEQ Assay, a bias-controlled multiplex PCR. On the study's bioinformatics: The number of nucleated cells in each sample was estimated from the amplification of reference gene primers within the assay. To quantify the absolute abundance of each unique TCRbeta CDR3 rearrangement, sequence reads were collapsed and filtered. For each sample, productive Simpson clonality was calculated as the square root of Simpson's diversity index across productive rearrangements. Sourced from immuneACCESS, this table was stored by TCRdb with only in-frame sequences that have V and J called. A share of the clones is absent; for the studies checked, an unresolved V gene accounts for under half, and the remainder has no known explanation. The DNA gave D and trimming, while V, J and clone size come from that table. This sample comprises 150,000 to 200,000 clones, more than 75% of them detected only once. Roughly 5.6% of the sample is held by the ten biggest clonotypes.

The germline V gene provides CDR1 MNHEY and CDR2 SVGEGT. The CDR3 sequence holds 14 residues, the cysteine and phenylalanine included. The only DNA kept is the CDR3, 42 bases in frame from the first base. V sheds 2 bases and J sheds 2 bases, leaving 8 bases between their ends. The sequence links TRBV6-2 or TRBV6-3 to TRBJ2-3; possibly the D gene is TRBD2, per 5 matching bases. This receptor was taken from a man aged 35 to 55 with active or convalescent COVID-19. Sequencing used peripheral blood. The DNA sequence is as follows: TGTGCCAGCAGTTACGGGGAGACCACAGATACGCAGTATTTT. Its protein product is CASSYGETTDTQYF.